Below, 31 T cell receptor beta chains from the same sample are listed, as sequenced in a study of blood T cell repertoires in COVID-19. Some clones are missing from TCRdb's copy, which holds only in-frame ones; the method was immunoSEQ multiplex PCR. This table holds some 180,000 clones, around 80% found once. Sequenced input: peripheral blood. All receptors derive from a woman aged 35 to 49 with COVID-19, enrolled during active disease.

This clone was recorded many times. CDR3 sequence (DNA): TGTGCCAGCAGTTTTTCGGCTTTCAGGGTCCACGAGCAGTACTTC. Translated: CASSFSAFRVHEQYF. The chain carries TRBV6-7 and TRBJ2-7, with a weak D call TRBD1 (5 bases). TRBV6-7 is annotated as an ORF whose role is uncertain. This CDR3 has 15 amino acids. V was shortened by 4 bases and J by 5 bases, with 18 bases between the two germline ends.

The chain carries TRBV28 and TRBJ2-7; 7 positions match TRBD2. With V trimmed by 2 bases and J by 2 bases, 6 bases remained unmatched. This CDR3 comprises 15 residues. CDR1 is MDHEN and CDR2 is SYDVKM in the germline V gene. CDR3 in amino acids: CASSLAGVSTYEQYF. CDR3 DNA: TGTGCCAGCAGTTTAGCGGGGGTTAGCACCTACGAGCAGTACTTC.

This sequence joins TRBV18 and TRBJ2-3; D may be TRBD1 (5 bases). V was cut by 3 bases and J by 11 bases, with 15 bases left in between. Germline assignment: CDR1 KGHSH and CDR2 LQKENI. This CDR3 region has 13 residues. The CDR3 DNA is TGTGCCAGCTCACCGGGGCAGGGCGAAGGGCAGTATTTT. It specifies CASSPGQGEGQYF.

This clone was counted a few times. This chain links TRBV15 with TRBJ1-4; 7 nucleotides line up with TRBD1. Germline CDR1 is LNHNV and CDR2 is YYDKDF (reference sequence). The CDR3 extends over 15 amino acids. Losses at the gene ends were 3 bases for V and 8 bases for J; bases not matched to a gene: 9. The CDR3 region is CATSSEGGRKEKLFF. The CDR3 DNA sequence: TGTGCCACCAGCAGCGAAGGGGGCAGAAAGGAAAAACTGTTTTTT.

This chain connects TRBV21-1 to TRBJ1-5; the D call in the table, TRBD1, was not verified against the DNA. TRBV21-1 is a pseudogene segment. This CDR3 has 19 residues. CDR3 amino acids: CASSKVGRTERDSNQPQHF. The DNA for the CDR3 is TGTGCCAGCAGCAAAGTGGGCCGGACAGAGCGAGATAGCAATCAGCCCCAGCATTTT.

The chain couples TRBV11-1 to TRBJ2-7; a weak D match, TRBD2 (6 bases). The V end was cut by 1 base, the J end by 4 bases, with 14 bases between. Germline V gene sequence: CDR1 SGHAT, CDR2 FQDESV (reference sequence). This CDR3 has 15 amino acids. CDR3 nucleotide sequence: TGTGCCAGCAGCTTAGATCACACGGGGAGGTACGAGCAGTACTTC. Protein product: CASSLDHTGRYEQYF. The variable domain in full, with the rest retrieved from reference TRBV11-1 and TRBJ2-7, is EAEVAQSPRYKITEKSQAVAFWCDPISGHATLYWYRQILGQGPELLVQFQDESVVDDSQLPKDRFSAERLKGVDSTLKIQPAELGDSAMYLCASSLDHTGRYEQYFGPGTRLTVT.

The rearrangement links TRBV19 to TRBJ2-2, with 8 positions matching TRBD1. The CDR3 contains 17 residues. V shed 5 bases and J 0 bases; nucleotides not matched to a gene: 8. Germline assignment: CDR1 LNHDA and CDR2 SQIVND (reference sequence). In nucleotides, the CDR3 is TGTGCCAGTAGTCCACGAGGGACAGGTGCGAACACCGGGGAGCTGTTTTTT. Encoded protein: CASSPRGTGANTGELFF.

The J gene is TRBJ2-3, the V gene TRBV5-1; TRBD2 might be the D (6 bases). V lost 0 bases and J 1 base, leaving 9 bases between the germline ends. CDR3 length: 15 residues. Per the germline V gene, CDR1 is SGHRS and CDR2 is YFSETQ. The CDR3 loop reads CASSLAASGTDTQYF. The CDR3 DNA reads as TGCGCCAGCAGCTTGGCGGCTAGCGGCACAGATACGCAGTATTTT. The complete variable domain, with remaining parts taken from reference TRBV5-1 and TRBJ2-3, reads KAGVTQTPRYLIKTRGQQVTLSCSPISGHRSVSWYQQTPGQGLQFLFEYFSETQRNKGNFPGRFSGRQFSNSRSEMNVSTLELGDSALYLCASSLAASGTDTQYFGPGTRLTVL.

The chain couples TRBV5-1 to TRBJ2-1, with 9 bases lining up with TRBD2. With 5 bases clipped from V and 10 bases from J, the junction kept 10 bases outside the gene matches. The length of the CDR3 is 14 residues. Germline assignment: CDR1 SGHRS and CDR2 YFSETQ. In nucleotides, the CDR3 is TGCGCCAGCAGTAAACCAGCGGGAGGTGGAGAGCAGTTCTTC. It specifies CASSKPAGGGEQFF.

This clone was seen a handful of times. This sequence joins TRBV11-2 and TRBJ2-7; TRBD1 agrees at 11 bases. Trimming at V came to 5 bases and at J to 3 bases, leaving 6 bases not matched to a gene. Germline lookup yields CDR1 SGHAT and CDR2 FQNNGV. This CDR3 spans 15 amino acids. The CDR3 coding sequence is TGTGCCAGCAGCCGGGGACAGGGGGGATTCTACGAGCAGTACTTC. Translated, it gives CASSRGQGGFYEQYF.

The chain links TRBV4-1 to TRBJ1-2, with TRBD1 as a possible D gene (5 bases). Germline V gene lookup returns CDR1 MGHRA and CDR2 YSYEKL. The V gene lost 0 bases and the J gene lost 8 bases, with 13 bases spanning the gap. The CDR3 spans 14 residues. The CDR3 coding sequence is TGCGCCAGCAGCCAAGAGCAGGGAGGGGTCGGCTACACCTTC. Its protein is CASSQEQGGVGYTF.

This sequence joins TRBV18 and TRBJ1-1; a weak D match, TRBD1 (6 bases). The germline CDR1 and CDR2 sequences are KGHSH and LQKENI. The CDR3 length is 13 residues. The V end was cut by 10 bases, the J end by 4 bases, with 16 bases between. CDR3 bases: TGTGCCACCCTTCAGGGGTCAGGCACTGAAGCTTTCTTT. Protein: CATLQGSGTEAFF.

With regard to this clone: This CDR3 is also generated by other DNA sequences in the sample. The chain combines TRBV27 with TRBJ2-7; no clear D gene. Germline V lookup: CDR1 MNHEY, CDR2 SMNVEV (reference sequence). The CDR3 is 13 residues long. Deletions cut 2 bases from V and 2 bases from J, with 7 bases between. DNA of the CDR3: TGTGCCAGCAGTTTACAGGTAACCTACGAGCAGTACTTC. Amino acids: CASSLQVTYEQYF.

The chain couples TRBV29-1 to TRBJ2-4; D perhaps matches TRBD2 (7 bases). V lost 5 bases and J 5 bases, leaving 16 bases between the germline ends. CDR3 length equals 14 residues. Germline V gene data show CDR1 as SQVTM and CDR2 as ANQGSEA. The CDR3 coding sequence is TGCAGCGTTAATTCGGGGGGCCGACAAAACATTCAGTACTTC. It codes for CSVNSGGRQNIQYF. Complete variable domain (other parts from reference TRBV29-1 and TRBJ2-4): SAVISQKPSRDICQRGTSLTIQCQVDSQVTMMFWYRQQPGQSLTLIATANQGSEATYESGFVIDKFPISRPNLTFSTLTVSNMSPEDSSIYLCSVNSGGRQNIQYFGAGTRLSVL.

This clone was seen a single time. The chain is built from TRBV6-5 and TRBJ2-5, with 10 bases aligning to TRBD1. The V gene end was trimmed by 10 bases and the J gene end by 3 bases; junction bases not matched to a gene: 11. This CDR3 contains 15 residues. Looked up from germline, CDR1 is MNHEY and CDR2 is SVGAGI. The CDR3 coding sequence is TGTGCCACCCATTCGGGAGGGACAGGGGAAGAGACCCAGTACTTC. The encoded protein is CATHSGGTGEETQYF.

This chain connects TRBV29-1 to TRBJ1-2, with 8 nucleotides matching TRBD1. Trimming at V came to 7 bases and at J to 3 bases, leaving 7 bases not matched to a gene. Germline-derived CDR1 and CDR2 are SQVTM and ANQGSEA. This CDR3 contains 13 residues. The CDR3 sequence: CSGYRQGHYGYTF. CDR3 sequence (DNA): TGCAGCGGTTATAGACAGGGGCACTATGGCTACACCTTC.

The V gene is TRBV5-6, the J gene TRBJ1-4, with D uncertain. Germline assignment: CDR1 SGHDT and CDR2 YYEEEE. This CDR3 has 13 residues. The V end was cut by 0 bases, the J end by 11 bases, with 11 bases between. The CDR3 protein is CASSLDRRKKLFF. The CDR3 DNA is TGTGCCAGCAGCTTGGATAGGAGAAAGAAACTGTTTTTT.

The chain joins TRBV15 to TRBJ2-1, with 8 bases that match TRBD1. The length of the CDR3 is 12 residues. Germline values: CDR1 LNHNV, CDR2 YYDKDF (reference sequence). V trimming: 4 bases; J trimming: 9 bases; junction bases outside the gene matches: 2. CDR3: CATSTRGLEQFF. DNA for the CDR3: TGTGCCACCAGCACCAGGGGGCTTGAGCAGTTCTTC.

CDR3 bases: TGTGCCAGCAGCTTCGGGACAGCCTTCTCCTACGAGCAGTACTTC. Its protein is CASSFGTAFSYEQYF. The genes are TRBV5-8 and TRBJ2-7, with 7 positions matching TRBD1. V lost 2 bases and J lost 0; bases outside the gene matches: 5. Looked up from germline, CDR1 is SGHTS and CDR2 is YDEGEE. The CDR3 totals 15 residues.

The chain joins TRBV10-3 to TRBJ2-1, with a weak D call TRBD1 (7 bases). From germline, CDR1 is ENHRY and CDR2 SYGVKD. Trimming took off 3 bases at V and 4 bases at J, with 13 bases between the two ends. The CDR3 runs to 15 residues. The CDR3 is CAISDEGAGYNEQFF. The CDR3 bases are TGTGCCATCAGTGACGAGGGGGCGGGATACAATGAGCAGTTCTTC.

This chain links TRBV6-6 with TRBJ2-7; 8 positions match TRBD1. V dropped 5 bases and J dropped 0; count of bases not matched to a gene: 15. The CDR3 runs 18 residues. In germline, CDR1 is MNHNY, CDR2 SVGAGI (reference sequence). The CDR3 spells CASSRTPPRDRSSYEQYF. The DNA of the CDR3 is TGTGCCAGCAGTCGCACCCCCCCCCGGGACAGGAGCTCCTACGAGCAGTACTTC.

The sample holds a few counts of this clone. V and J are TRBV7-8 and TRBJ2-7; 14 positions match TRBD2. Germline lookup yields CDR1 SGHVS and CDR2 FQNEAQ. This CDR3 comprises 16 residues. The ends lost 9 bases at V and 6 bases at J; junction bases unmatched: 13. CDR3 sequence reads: CASYSGTSGSGAEQYF. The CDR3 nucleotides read TGTGCCAGTTACAGCGGGACTAGCGGGAGCGGCGCCGAGCAGTACTTC.

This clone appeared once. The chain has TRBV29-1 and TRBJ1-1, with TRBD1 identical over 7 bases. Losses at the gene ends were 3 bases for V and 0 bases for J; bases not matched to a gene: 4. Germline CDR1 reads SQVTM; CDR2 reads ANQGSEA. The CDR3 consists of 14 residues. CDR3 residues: CSVEKTGMNTEAFF. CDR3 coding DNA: TGCAGCGTTGAGAAGACAGGGATGAACACTGAAGCTTTCTTT.

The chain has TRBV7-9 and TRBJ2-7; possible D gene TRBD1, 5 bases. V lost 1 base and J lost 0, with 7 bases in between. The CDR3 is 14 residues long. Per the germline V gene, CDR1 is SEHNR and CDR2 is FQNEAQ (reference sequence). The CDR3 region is CASSLGGTSYEQYF. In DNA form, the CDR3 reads TGTGCCAGCAGCTTAGGGGGCACCTCCTACGAGCAGTACTTC. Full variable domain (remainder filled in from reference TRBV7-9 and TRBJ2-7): DTGVSQNPRHKITKRGQNVTFRCDPISEHNRLYWYRQTLGQGPEFLTYFQNEAQLEKSRLLSDRFSAERPKGSFSTLEIQRTEQGDSAMYLCASSLGGTSYEQYFGPGTRLTVT.

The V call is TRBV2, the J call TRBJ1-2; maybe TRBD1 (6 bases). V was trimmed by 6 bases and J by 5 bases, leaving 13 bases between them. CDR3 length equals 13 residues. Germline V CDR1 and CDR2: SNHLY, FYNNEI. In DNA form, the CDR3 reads TGTGCCAGCAGCCAGGACAGCCCATATGGCTACACCTTC. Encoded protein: CASSQDSPYGYTF.

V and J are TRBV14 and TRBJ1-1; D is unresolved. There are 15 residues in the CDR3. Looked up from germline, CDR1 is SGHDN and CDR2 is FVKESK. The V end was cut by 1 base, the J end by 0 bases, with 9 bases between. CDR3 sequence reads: CASSQVSQMNTEAFF. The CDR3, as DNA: TGTGCCAGCAGCCAAGTAAGTCAGATGAACACTGAAGCTTTCTTT.

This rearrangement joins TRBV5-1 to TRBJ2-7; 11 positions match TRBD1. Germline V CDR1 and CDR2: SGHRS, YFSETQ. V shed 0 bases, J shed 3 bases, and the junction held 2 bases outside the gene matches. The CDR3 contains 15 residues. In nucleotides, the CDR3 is TGCGCCAGCAGCTTGGGGACAGGGGGCCTCTACGAGCAGTACTTC. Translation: CASSLGTGGLYEQYF.

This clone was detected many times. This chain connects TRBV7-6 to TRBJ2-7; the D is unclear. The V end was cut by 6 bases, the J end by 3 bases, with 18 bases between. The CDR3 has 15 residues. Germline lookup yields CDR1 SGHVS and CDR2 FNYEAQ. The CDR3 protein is CASSSGANPFYEQYF. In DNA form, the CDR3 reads TGTGCCAGCAGTTCCGGAGCTAACCCCTTCTACGAGCAGTACTTC.

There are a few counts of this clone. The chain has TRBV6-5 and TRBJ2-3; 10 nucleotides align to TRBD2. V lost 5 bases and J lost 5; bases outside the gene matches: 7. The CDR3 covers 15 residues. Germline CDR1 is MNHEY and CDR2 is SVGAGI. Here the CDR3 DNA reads TGTGCCAGCAGTCGAACTAGCGGGATGGGAGATACGCAGTATTTT. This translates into CASSRTSGMGDTQYF.

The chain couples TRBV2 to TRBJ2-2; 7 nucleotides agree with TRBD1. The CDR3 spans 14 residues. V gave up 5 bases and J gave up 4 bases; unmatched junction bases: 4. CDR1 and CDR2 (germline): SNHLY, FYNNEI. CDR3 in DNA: TGTGCCAGCAGTAACAGGGGCGGCACCGGGGAGCTGTTTTTT. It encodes CASSNRGGTGELFF.

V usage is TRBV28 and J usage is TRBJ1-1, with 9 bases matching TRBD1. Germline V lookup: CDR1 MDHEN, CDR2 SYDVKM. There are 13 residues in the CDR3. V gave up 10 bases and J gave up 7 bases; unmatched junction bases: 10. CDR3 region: CATLGQGPFEAFF. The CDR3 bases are TGTGCCACTCTAGGACAGGGGCCCTTTGAAGCTTTCTTT.